These T cell receptor beta chains were read from a single sample in a study of CD8 T cells in Susac syndrome. TCRdb independently ran MiXCR on the immunoSEQ multiplex PCR reads; one entry per CDR3 protein. The sample shows around 190,000 distinct CDR3 sequences, around 94% of them seen only once. Sequences were obtained from CD4+ T cells from PBMCs. The receptor source for this set is a human donor with Susac syndrome. The CDR3 runs from the conserved cysteine through the conserved F or W. Each record gives: V gene, J gene, clone size, D gene, CDR3 protein, CDR3 DNA. D genes are given only for firm matches. Size tells how often a clone was seen (once, few, many) or the class of an expanded clone, and some rows leave it out.

v_gene: TRBV24-1; j_gene: TRBJ2-1; abundance: .; d_gene: TRBD2; CDR3aa: CATTGTTNANEQFF; CDR3nt: TGTGCCACGACCGGGACTACCAATGCCAATGAGCAGTTCTTC
v_gene: TRBV29-1; j_gene: TRBJ2-5; abundance: .; d_gene: .; CDR3aa: CSVGRWQGQETQYF; CDR3nt: TGCAGCGTTGGCCGTTGGCAGGGCCAAGAGACCCAGTACTTC
v_gene: TRBV4-2; j_gene: TRBJ2-7; abundance: few; d_gene: .; CDR3aa: CASSPPGSPYEQYF; CDR3nt: TGTGCCAGCAGCCCCCCGGGCAGTCCCTACGAGCAGTACTTC
v_gene: TRBV7-8; j_gene: TRBJ1-3; abundance: .; d_gene: .; CDR3aa: CASSPRPRNTIYF; CDR3nt: TGTGCCAGCAGCCCAAGACCTAGAAACACCATATATTTT
v_gene: TRBV4-1; j_gene: TRBJ1-2; abundance: once; d_gene: TRBD1; CDR3aa: CASRFSLGDRGELYGYTF; CDR3nt: TGCGCCAGCAGGTTCTCCCTAGGGGACAGGGGGGAGCTCTATGGCTACACCTTC
v_gene: TRBV5-4; j_gene: TRBJ2-1; abundance: .; d_gene: .; CDR3aa: CASSQSQSSSYNEQFF; CDR3nt: TGTGCCAGCAGCCAAAGTCAATCGAGCTCCTACAATGAGCAGTTCTTC
v_gene: TRBV7-2; j_gene: TRBJ1-5; abundance: .; d_gene: TRBD1; CDR3aa: CASSLGSDRGQPQHF; CDR3nt: TGTGCCAGCAGCTTAGGAAGTGACAGGGGCCAGCCCCAGCATTTT
v_gene: TRBV29-1; j_gene: TRBJ2-2; abundance: .; d_gene: .; CDR3aa: CSVESPRYTGELFF; CDR3nt: TGCAGCGTTGAGTCCCCCCGATACACCGGGGAGCTGTTTTTT
v_gene: TRBV20-1; j_gene: TRBJ1-5; abundance: .; d_gene: .; CDR3aa: CSAHRVGGNNQPQHF; CDR3nt: TGCAGTGCTCATCGGGTGGGAGGTAACAATCAGCCCCAGCATTTT
v_gene: TRBV4-3; j_gene: TRBJ1-4; abundance: .; d_gene: .; CDR3aa: CASSQVLESLGEKLFF; CDR3nt: TGCGCCAGCAGCCAAGTTCTGGAATCCCTAGGCGAAAAACTGTTTTTT
v_gene: TRBV2; j_gene: TRBJ2-1; abundance: .; d_gene: .; CDR3aa: CASSAGEDNEQFF; CDR3nt: TGTGCCAGCAGTGCCGGGGAGGACAATGAGCAGTTCTTC
v_gene: TRBV27; j_gene: TRBJ1-2; abundance: .; d_gene: .; CDR3aa: CASSLYRDMGYTF; CDR3nt: TGTGCCAGCAGTTTATATAGAGATATGGGCTACACCTTC
v_gene: TRBV29-1; j_gene: TRBJ2-1; abundance: .; d_gene: .; CDR3aa: CSVVDDPGSYNEQFF; CDR3nt: TGCAGCGTTGTTGACGACCCAGGCTCCTACAATGAGCAGTTCTTC
v_gene: TRBV5-4; j_gene: TRBJ1-2; abundance: once; d_gene: TRBD1; CDR3aa: CASSLGWTGNNYGYTF; CDR3nt: TGTGCCAGCAGCTTGGGGTGGACAGGGAACAACTATGGCTACACCTTC
v_gene: TRBV12-3/TRBV12-4; j_gene: TRBJ1-6; abundance: .; d_gene: .; CDR3aa: CASSFEGQTPLHF; CDR3nt: TGTGCCAGCAGTTTTGAGGGGCAGACACCCCTCCACTTT
v_gene: TRBV29-1; j_gene: TRBJ2-3; abundance: .; d_gene: TRBD2; CDR3aa: CSVEGTSGGYKSTDTQYF; CDR3nt: TGCAGCGTTGAAGGGACTAGCGGGGGTTACAAGAGCACAGATACGCAGTATTTT
v_gene: TRBV29-1; j_gene: TRBJ1-6; abundance: .; d_gene: TRBD1; CDR3aa: CSARQGENSPLHF; CDR3nt: TGCAGCGCCCGACAGGGGGAGAATTCACCCCTCCACTTT
v_gene: TRBV3-1; j_gene: TRBJ1-6; abundance: .; d_gene: TRBD1; CDR3aa: CASSQAGGRGDSPLHF; CDR3nt: TGTGCCAGCAGCCAAGCGGGGGGCAGGGGGGACTCACCCCTCCACTTT
v_gene: TRBV10-3; j_gene: TRBJ2-7; abundance: .; d_gene: TRBD2; CDR3aa: CAISVGGSGGEQYF; CDR3nt: TGTGCCATCAGTGTCGGCGGTAGCGGGGGGGAGCAGTACTTC
v_gene: TRBV6-2/TRBV6-3; j_gene: TRBJ2-3; abundance: .; d_gene: .; CDR3aa: CASSWLRTSTDTQYF; CDR3nt: TGTGCCAGCAGTTGGTTACGCACTAGCACAGATACGCAGTATTTT
v_gene: TRBV4-3; j_gene: TRBJ1-6; abundance: .; d_gene: .; CDR3aa: CASSQDLKGYNSPLHF; CDR3nt: TGCGCCAGCAGCCAAGATCTTAAGGGATATAATTCACCCCTCCACTTT
v_gene: TRBV29-1; j_gene: TRBJ2-4; abundance: .; d_gene: TRBD2; CDR3aa: CSPLGRGWNIQYF; CDR3nt: TGCAGCCCACTAGGGAGGGGATGGAACATTCAGTACTTC
v_gene: TRBV7-2; j_gene: TRBJ2-3; abundance: .; d_gene: .; CDR3aa: CASSSRGVTDTQYF; CDR3nt: TGTGCCAGCAGCTCTCGCGGGGTGACAGATACGCAGTATTTT
v_gene: TRBV7-2; j_gene: TRBJ2-6; abundance: .; d_gene: TRBD1; CDR3aa: CASSGQGAHGANVLTF; CDR3nt: TGTGCCAGCAGCGGACAGGGGGCGCATGGGGCCAACGTCCTGACTTTC
v_gene: TRBV20-1; j_gene: TRBJ2-7; abundance: .; d_gene: TRBD2; CDR3aa: CSAMAGTREQYF; CDR3nt: TGCAGTGCTATGGCCGGGACTAGGGAGCAGTACTTC
v_gene: TRBV27; j_gene: TRBJ1-5; abundance: few; d_gene: .; CDR3aa: CASSFRNQPQHF; CDR3nt: TGTGCCAGCAGTTTCCGAAATCAGCCCCAGCATTTT
v_gene: TRBV7-8; j_gene: TRBJ2-5; abundance: .; d_gene: TRBD2; CDR3aa: CASSLGGGKETQYF; CDR3nt: TGTGCCAGCAGCTTAGGCGGGGGTAAAGAGACCCAGTACTTC
v_gene: TRBV20-1; j_gene: TRBJ2-1; abundance: .; d_gene: TRBD2; CDR3aa: CSAPRAILAGASLGQFF; CDR3nt: TGCAGTGCCCCACGGGCGATACTAGCGGGGGCGTCGTTAGGGCAGTTCTTC
v_gene: TRBV20-1; j_gene: TRBJ1-5; abundance: .; d_gene: .; CDR3aa: CSAGSSGNQPQHF; CDR3nt: TGCAGTGCGGGCTCCTCCGGCAATCAGCCCCAGCATTTT
v_gene: TRBV4-2; j_gene: TRBJ2-5; abundance: .; d_gene: .; CDR3aa: CASSQGAETQYF; CDR3nt: TGTGCCAGCAGCCAAGGGGCGGAGACCCAGTACTTC
v_gene: TRBV20-1; j_gene: TRBJ2-1; abundance: .; d_gene: .; CDR3aa: CSARDHLRGLYNEQFF; CDR3nt: TGCAGTGCTAGAGATCATTTGCGGGGGCTATACAATGAGCAGTTCTTC
v_gene: TRBV5-1; j_gene: TRBJ1-5; abundance: .; d_gene: .; CDR3aa: CASSYESGQPQHF; CDR3nt: TGCGCCAGCAGCTACGAGAGTGGGCAGCCCCAGCATTTT
v_gene: TRBV25-1; j_gene: TRBJ1-1; abundance: .; d_gene: TRBD1; CDR3aa: CASSNRGPRAEAFF; CDR3nt: TGTGCCAGCAGTAACAGGGGGCCGCGCGCTGAAGCTTTCTTT
v_gene: TRBV10-2; j_gene: TRBJ1-2; abundance: .; d_gene: TRBD1; CDR3aa: CASSTPGQGNYGYTF; CDR3nt: TGCGCCAGCAGCACCCCGGGACAGGGGAACTATGGCTACACCTTC
v_gene: TRBV29-1; j_gene: TRBJ1-1; abundance: .; d_gene: .; CDR3aa: CSAAREGNTEAFF; CDR3nt: TGCAGCGCCGCCCGTGAGGGGAACACTGAAGCTTTCTTT
v_gene: TRBV4-1; j_gene: TRBJ2-2; abundance: .; d_gene: TRBD2; CDR3aa: CASSQTPGLASGELFF; CDR3nt: TGCGCCAGCAGCCAAACCCCGGGACTAGCGTCCGGGGAGCTGTTTTTT
v_gene: TRBV2; j_gene: TRBJ2-2; abundance: .; d_gene: TRBD2; CDR3aa: CASRLADHTGELFF; CDR3nt: TGTGCCAGCAGGCTAGCGGATCACACCGGGGAGCTGTTTTTT
v_gene: TRBV18; j_gene: TRBJ2-4; abundance: .; d_gene: .; CDR3aa: CASSPGTRENIQYF; CDR3nt: TGTGCCAGCTCACCGGGAACGCGGGAAAACATTCAGTACTTC
v_gene: TRBV5-4; j_gene: TRBJ2-1; abundance: .; d_gene: .; CDR3aa: CASSSTDGYNEQFF; CDR3nt: TGTGCCAGCAGCTCGACGGACGGGTACAATGAGCAGTTCTTC
v_gene: TRBV5-1; j_gene: TRBJ2-4; abundance: .; d_gene: .; CDR3aa: CASSFTTGYKNIQYF; CDR3nt: TGCGCCAGCAGCTTCACGACAGGATACAAAAACATTCAGTACTTC
v_gene: TRBV3-1; j_gene: TRBJ1-6; abundance: .; d_gene: TRBD1; CDR3aa: CASSQYRGGSPLHF; CDR3nt: TGTGCCAGCAGCCAGTACAGGGGGGGTTCACCCCTCCACTTT
v_gene: TRBV5-6; j_gene: TRBJ1-2; abundance: once; d_gene: TRBD1; CDR3aa: CASSRPTGQLYGYTF; CDR3nt: TGTGCCAGCAGCCGACCGACGGGACAGCTATATGGCTACACCTTC
v_gene: TRBV5-6; j_gene: TRBJ1-1; abundance: .; d_gene: .; CDR3aa: CASSLGTGGAYTEAFF; CDR3nt: TGTGCCAGCAGCTTGGGGACTGGGGGGGCGTACACTGAAGCTTTCTTT
v_gene: TRBV24-1; j_gene: TRBJ2-5; abundance: .; d_gene: .; CDR3aa: CATSQGETQYF; CDR3nt: TGTGCCACCAGTCAAGGGGAGACCCAGTACTTC
v_gene: TRBV2; j_gene: TRBJ2-3; abundance: .; d_gene: TRBD2; CDR3aa: CASRTLAGPSTDTQYF; CDR3nt: TGTGCCAGCAGAACCTTAGCGGGGCCTAGCACAGATACGCAGTATTTT
v_gene: TRBV2; j_gene: TRBJ2-1; abundance: .; d_gene: .; CDR3aa: CASSSTENNEQFF; CDR3nt: TGTGCCAGCAGCTCGACAGAGAACAATGAGCAGTTCTTC
v_gene: TRBV18; j_gene: TRBJ2-3; abundance: .; d_gene: .; CDR3aa: CASSLQGDHTDTQYF; CDR3nt: TGTGCCAGCTCACTACAGGGAGATCACACAGATACGCAGTATTTT
v_gene: TRBV2; j_gene: TRBJ2-1; abundance: .; d_gene: .; CDR3aa: CASKGDNEQFF; CDR3nt: TGTGCCAGCAAGGGAGACAATGAGCAGTTCTTC
v_gene: TRBV7-9; j_gene: TRBJ1-1; abundance: .; d_gene: .; CDR3aa: CASSLREGYTEAFF; CDR3nt: TGTGCCAGCAGCCTTAGGGAGGGATATACTGAAGCTTTCTTT
v_gene: TRBV4-3; j_gene: TRBJ1-2; abundance: .; d_gene: .; CDR3aa: CASSQDRGSDGYTF; CDR3nt: TGCGCCAGCAGCCAAGATAGAGGGTCCGATGGCTACACCTTC
v_gene: TRBV9; j_gene: TRBJ2-1; abundance: .; d_gene: TRBD2; CDR3aa: CASRAPGLGGNEQFF; CDR3nt: TGTGCCAGCAGAGCCCCGGGACTAGGGGGGAATGAGCAGTTCTTC
v_gene: TRBV7-3; j_gene: TRBJ2-1; abundance: .; d_gene: .; CDR3aa: CASSARGRVENEQFF; CDR3nt: TGTGCCAGCAGCGCGCGGGGCAGGGTAGAAAATGAGCAGTTCTTC
v_gene: TRBV6-5; j_gene: TRBJ2-2; abundance: .; d_gene: TRBD2; CDR3aa: CASTPGEGNTGELFF; CDR3nt: TGTGCCAGCACCCCTGGGGAGGGTAACACCGGGGAGCTGTTTTTT